The clone carrying this T cell receptor beta chain was recorded at least ten times. The CDR3 covers 13 residues. Looked up from germline, CDR1 is MNHEY and CDR2 is SVGEGT. Trimming took off 6 bases at V and 4 bases at J, with 12 bases between the two ends. This entry belongs to a study of T cells after yellow fever vaccination. TCRdb used MiXCR to reprocess the 5' RACE reads, holding one entry per CDR3 protein. The sample holds hundreds of thousands of distinct CDR3 sequences, about 8.7% seen once. Specimen: PBMCs, collected on the day of the first yellow fever vaccination. This receptor was identified in a man between 18 and 29 years old who received the YFV17D yellow fever vaccine. The chain couples TRBV6-2 or TRBV6-3 to TRBJ1-2; TRBD1 is a possible D gene (6 bases). The chain's CDR3 is CASSQTGSYGYTF. CDR3 in DNA: TGTGCCAGCAGCCAAACAGGGAGCTATGGCTACACCTTC.